The T cell receptor (beta chain) under discussion was sequenced for a study of T cells in women clearing cervical HPV infection. Profiled with immunoSEQ multiplex PCR; TCRdb holds only in-frame clones, not every one. The sample totals 9,200 or so clones; its top ten clones hold roughly 8.7%. Whole-study results and caveats: TRBV6-7 abundance was lower in cases than controls (around 0.1% versus 0.15%).

This clone counts as medium-sized by frequency. The antigen is not known. The read terminates 3 residues before the CDR3 end, so the remaining end is supplied by the germline J gene. CDR1 and CDR2 (germline): LNHNV, YYDKDF (reference sequence). The germline V and J ends were trimmed by 1 base and 4 bases, with 19 bases remaining between them. CDR3 length: 18 amino acids. The sequencing sample was made of blood buffy coat. This rearrangement joins TRBV15 to TRBJ2-2; perhaps TRBD1 as D (6 bases). The sequence derives from a woman between 18 and 75 years old with a cervical HPV16 infection that either progressed to CIN3+ or cleared (not recorded which). CDR3 DNA, as far as it was read: TGTGCCACCAGCAGAGGGGTCCTGGACGGGACACCCACCGGGGAG. This encodes CATSRGVLDGTPTGE. The entire CDR3 protein reads CATSRGVLDGTPTGELFF.